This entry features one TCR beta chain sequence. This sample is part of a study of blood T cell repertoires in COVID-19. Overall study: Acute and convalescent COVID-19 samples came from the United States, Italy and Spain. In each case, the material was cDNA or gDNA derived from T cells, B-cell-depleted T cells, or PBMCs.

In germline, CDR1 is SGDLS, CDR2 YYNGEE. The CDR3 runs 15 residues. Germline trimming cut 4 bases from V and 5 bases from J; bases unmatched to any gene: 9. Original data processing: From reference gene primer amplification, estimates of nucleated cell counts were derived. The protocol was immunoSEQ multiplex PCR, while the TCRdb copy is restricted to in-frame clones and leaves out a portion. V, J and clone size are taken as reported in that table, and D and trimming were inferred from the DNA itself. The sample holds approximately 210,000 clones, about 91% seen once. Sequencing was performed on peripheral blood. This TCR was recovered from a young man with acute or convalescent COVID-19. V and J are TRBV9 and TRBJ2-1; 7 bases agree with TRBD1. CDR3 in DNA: TGTGCCAGCAGCATAGGGGGCGCTCCCCACAATGAGCAGTTCTTC. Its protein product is CASSIGGAPHNEQFF.